Sequencing of this T cell receptor (beta chain) was carried out in a study of T cells in Graves' hyperthyroidism and ophthalmopathy. Study at large: Before treatment of any kind, peripheral blood was taken at initial diagnosis.

This clonotype has ten or more counts. The target antigen is unknown. General study findings and limits: Most thyroid clonotypes that were expanded above 0.001 also turned up in blood. The model made its ophthalmopathy prediction, and onset followed a median approximately 6.5 months later.

Germline trimming cut 2 bases from V and 1 base from J; bases unmatched to any gene: 3. The CDR3 loop spans 15 amino acids. Researchers amplified the TCR beta CDR3 regions from RNA transcripts. TCR CDR3 underwent first-round RT-PCR with the HTBI primer set. One entry per CDR3 protein, called by TCRdb with MiXCR from the multiplex PCR reads. This sample has under 350,000 distinct CDR3 sequences, with 15% to 20% found just once. The source material was blood. The chain links TRBV12-3 or TRBV12-4 to TRBJ2-3, with 7 bases aligning to TRBD1. This TCR derives from a woman aged 45-60 years with Graves' hyperthyroidism. The CDR3 nucleotides are TGTGCCAGCAGTTTAAGAACAGGGGGCACAGATACGCAGTATTTT. Its translation: CASSLRTGGTDTQYF.